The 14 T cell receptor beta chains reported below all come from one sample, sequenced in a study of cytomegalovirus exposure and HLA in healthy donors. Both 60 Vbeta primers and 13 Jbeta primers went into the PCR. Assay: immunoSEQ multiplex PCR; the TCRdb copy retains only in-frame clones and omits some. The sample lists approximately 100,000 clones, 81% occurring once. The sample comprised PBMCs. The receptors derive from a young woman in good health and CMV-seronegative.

Here the CDR3 reads CATRTGGGVHEQFF. CDR3 DNA sequence: TGTGCCACTCGGACAGGGGGAGGAGTTCATGAGCAGTTCTTC. The chain employs TRBV19 and TRBJ2-1; 10 bases are shared with TRBD1. Trimming at V came to 10 bases and at J to 8 bases, leaving 11 bases not matched to a gene. This CDR3 is 14 amino acids long. Germline loops: CDR1 LNHDA, CDR2 SQIVND (reference sequence). The whole variable domain, filled in from reference TRBV19 and TRBJ2-1, reads DGGITQSPKYLFRKEGQNVTLSCEQNLNHDAMYWYRQDPGQGLRLIYYSQIVNDFQKGDIAEGYSVSREKKESFPLTVTSAQKNPTAFYLCATRTGGGVHEQFFGPGTRLTVL.

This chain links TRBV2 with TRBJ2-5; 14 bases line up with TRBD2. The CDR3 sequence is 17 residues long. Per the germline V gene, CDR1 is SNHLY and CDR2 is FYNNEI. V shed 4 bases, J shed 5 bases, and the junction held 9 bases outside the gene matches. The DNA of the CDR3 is TGTGCCAGCAGTGGGGGGACTAGCGGGAGACCTGGGGAGACCCAGTACTTC. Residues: CASSGGTSGRPGETQYF.

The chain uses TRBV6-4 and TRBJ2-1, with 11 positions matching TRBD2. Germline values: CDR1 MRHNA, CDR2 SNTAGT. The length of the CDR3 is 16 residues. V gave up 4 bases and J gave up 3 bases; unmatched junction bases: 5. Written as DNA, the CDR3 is TGTGCCAGCAGTGTACTAGCGGGAGTCGGCTACAATGAGCAGTTCTTC. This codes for CASSVLAGVGYNEQFF.

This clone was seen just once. Here the CDR3 reads CASSLSARGGTEQYF. DNA for the CDR3: TGTGCCAGCAGTTTATCCGCCCGAGGGGGTACCGAGCAGTACTTC. The chain links TRBV28 to TRBJ2-7; the D gene is possibly TRBD1 (6 bases). Germline values: CDR1 MDHEN, CDR2 SYDVKM. The V gene lost 1 base and the J gene lost 6 bases, with 16 bases spanning the gap. The CDR3 has 15 amino acids.

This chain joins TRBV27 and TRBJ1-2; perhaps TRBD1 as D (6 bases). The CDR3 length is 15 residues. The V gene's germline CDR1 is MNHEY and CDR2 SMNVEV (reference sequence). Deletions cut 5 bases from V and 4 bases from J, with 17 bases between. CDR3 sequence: CASSPGGAVSYGYTF. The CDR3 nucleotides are TGTGCCAGCAGTCCCGGGGGGGCGGTATCCTATGGCTACACCTTC.

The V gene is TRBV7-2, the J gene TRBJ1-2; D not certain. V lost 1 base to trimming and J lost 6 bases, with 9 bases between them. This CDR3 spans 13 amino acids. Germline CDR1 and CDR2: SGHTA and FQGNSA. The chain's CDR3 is CASSLVSSDGYTF. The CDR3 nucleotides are TGTGCCAGCAGCTTAGTTTCCTCTGATGGCTACACCTTC.

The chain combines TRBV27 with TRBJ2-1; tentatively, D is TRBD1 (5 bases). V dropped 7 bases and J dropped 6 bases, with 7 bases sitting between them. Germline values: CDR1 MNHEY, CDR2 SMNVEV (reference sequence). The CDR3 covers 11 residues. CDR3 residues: CASNDSNEQFF. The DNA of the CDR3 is TGTGCCAGCAACGACAGCAATGAGCAGTTCTTC.

CDR3 bases: TGTGCCAGCAGCGATTCCGGGACAGGGGACGAGCAGTACTTC. This gives the protein CASSDSGTGDEQYF. V usage is TRBV7-6 and J usage is TRBJ2-7, with 10 bases identical to TRBD1. J was trimmed by 5 bases and V by 5 bases; bases with no gene match: 6. This CDR3 contains 14 residues. The germline gives CDR1 SGHVS, CDR2 FNYEAQ.

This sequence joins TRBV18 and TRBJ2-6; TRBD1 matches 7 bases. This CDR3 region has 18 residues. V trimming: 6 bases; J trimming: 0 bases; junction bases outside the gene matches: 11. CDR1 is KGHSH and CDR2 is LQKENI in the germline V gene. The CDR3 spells CASSRYGQDLSGANVLTF. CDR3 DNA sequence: TGTGCCAGCTCTCGCTATGGACAGGACCTCTCTGGGGCCAACGTCCTGACTTTC.

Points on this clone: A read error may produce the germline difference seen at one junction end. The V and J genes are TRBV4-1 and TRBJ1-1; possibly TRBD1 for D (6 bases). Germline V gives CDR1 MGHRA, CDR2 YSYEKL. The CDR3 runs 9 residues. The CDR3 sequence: CASSQAGAF. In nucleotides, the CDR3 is TGCGCCAGCAGCCAGGCAGGGGCTTTT.

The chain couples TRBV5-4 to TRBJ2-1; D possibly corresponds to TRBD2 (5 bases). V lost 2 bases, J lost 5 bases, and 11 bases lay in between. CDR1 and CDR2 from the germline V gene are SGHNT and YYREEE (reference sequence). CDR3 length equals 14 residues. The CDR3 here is CASSLLLGNNEQFF. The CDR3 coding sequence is TGTGCCAGCAGCTTATTACTAGGGAACAATGAGCAGTTCTTC.

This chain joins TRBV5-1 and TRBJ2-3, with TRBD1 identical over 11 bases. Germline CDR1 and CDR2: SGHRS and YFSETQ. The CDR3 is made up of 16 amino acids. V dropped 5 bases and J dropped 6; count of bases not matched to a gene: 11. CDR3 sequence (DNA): TGCGCCAGCAGTCAAACCGGGACAGGGGGTTCGGATACGCAGTATTTT. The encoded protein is CASSQTGTGGSDTQYF.

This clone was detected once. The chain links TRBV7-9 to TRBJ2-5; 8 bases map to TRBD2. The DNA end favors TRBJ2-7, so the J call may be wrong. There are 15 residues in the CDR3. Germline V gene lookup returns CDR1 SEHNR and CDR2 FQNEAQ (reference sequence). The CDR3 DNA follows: TGTGCCAGCAGCCGTAGCGGGATCGGTATCTACGAGCAGTACTTC. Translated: CASSRSGIGIYEQYF.

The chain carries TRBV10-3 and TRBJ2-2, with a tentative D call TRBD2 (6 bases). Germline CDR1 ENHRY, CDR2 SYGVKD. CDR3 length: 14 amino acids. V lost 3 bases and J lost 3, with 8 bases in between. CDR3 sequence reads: CAISELADTGELFF. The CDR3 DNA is TGTGCCATCAGTGAACTAGCCGACACCGGGGAGCTGTTTTTT.